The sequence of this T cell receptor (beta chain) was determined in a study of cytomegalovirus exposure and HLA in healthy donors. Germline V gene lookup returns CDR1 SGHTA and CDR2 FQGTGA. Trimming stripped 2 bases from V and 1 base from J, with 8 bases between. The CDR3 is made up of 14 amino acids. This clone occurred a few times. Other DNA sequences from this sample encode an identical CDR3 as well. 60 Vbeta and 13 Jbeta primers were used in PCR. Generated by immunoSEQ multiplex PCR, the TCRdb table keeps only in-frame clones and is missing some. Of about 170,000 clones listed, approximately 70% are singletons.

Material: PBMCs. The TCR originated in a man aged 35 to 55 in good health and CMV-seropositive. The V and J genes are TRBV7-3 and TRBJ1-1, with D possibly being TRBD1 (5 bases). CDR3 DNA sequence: TGTGCCAGCAGCTTAGGGCAGGGGAACACTGAAGCTTTCTTT. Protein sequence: CASSLGQGNTEAFF.